What follows are 3 T cell receptor beta chains derived from one specimen sequenced in a study of T cell changes during pregnancy in multiple sclerosis. Sequencing used immunoSEQ multiplex PCR; TCRdb keeps in-frame clones, though not all of them. The repertoire holds about 53,000 clones, with under 95% as singletons. The input for sequencing was CD8+ T cells from peripheral blood mononuclear cells, taken before pregnancy. The receptors were sampled from a female donor with multiple sclerosis, enrolled in a pregnancy study.

This clone was counted a single time. The gene calls are TRBV5-4 and TRBJ2-7, with TRBD1 matching 8 bases. Germline V lookup: CDR1 SGHNT, CDR2 YYREEE (reference sequence). There are 15 residues in the CDR3. The J segment lost 2 bases and the V segment lost 2 bases, leaving 6 bases of the junction unmatched. CDR3 region: CASSLVDRAPYEQYF. The CDR3 region has the DNA TGTGCCAGCAGCTTAGTGGACAGGGCGCCCTACGAGCAGTACTTC.

The V gene is TRBV7-3, the J gene TRBJ1-1, with a possible D match to TRBD1 (5 bases). The CDR3 extends over 13 amino acids. The V gene's germline CDR1 is SGHTA and CDR2 FQGTGA. Trimming left V 3 bases short and J 5 bases short, with 10 bases between. CDR3 nucleotide sequence: TGTGCCAGCAGCTTTTTTTCAGGGACTGAAGCTTTCTTT. This sequence encodes CASSFFSGTEAFF.

The chain joins TRBV7-6 to TRBJ2-4; D call uncertain. V dropped 1 base and J dropped 8 bases, with 12 bases sitting between them. From germline, CDR1 is SGHVS and CDR2 FNYEAQ. This CDR3 has 14 residues. CDR3 DNA: TGTGCCAGCAGCTTAGTCCCTGGGCCTGACATTCAGTACTTC. It specifies CASSLVPGPDIQYF. The entire variable domain, with the rest obtained from reference TRBV7-6 and TRBJ2-4, is as follows: GAGVSQSPRYKVTKRGQDVALRCDPISGHVSLYWYRQALGQGPEFLTYFNYEAQQDKSGLPNDRFSAERPEGSISTLTIQRTEQRDSAMYRCASSLVPGPDIQYFGAGTRLSVL.